This is a list of T cell receptor beta chains from one sample in a study of blood T cell repertoires in COVID-19. Generated by immunoSEQ multiplex PCR, the TCRdb table keeps only in-frame clones and is missing some. The sample consists of 270,000 or so clones, 85% of them appearing once. Source material: peripheral blood. The receptors derive from a human donor in a cohort sampled during active COVID-19. Each CDR3 is given with its conserved first and last residue. The D gene is left open where the match is weak. Only some rows state a clone size, as once, few, many or a class for expanded clones.

TRBV7-2,16,few,NA,TRBJ1-2,CASSQQGPTANYGYTF,TGTGCCAGCAGCCAACAGGGCCCCACAGCTAACTATGGCTACACCTTC
TRBV19,13,NA,NA,TRBJ2-1,CASSIGVNSEQFF,TGTGCCAGTAGTATAGGGGTTAATAGCGAGCAGTTCTTC
TRBV4-1,16,NA,NA,TRBJ2-1,CASSQDPGQPYNEQFF,TGCGCCAGCAGCCAAGATCCAGGACAGCCCTACAATGAGCAGTTCTTC
TRBV3-1/TRBV3-2,14,NA,NA,TRBJ1-5,CASSPGTPLGAQHF,TGTGCCAGCAGCCCCGGGACACCTCTAGGAGCCCAGCATTTT
TRBV6-5,14,NA,TRBD1,TRBJ1-1,CASSSGQDGTEAFF,TGTGCCAGCAGTTCGGGACAGGACGGCACTGAAGCTTTCTTT
TRBV7-2,14,few,NA,TRBJ2-3,CASSGRVSTDTQYF,TGTGCCAGCAGCGGGCGGGTTAGCACAGATACGCAGTATTTT
TRBV2,15,NA,TRBD1,TRBJ2-2,CASSVQGAETGELFF,TGTGCCAGCAGTGTACAGGGGGCTGAGACCGGGGAGCTGTTTTTT
TRBV19,13,NA,NA,TRBJ1-1,CASSLAGNTEAFF,TGTGCCAGTAGTCTCGCCGGGAACACTGAAGCTTTCTTT
TRBV4-1,13,NA,NA,TRBJ2-4,CASSQGRENIQYF,TGCGCCAGCAGCCAAGGCAGGGAAAACATTCAGTACTTC
TRBV20-1,13,NA,NA,TRBJ1-3,CSASYGSGNTIYF,TGCAGTGCTAGTTACGGCTCTGGAAACACCATATATTTT
TRBV18,13,NA,TRBD2,TRBJ2-1,CASAPSGRNEQFF,TGTGCCAGCGCACCTAGCGGGAGGAATGAGCAGTTCTTC
TRBV24-1,16,NA,TRBD2,TRBJ2-1,CATGSVSSGGYNEQFF,TGTGCCACCGGTTCGGTATCTAGCGGGGGATACAATGAGCAGTTCTTC
TRBV28,16,NA,TRBD1,TRBJ2-1,CASRRQGAGDYNEQFF,TGTGCCAGCAGGCGACAGGGGGCCGGGGACTACAATGAGCAGTTCTTC
TRBV9,13,NA,NA,TRBJ2-2,CASSPGNTGELFF,TGTGCCAGCAGCCCAGGGAACACCGGGGAGCTGTTTTTT
TRBV15,14,NA,TRBD2,TRBJ2-3,CATSRGEGPDTQYF,TGTGCCACCAGCAGGGGGGAGGGCCCAGATACGCAGTATTTT
TRBV5-1,15,NA,NA,TRBJ2-3,CASSLDKARGDTQYF,TGCGCCAGCAGCTTGGATAAGGCCCGGGGGGATACGCAGTATTTT
TRBV18,15,few,NA,TRBJ2-3,CASHSRSPSTDTQYF,TGTGCCAGCCACTCCCGGAGTCCTAGCACAGATACGCAGTATTTT
TRBV6-2/TRBV6-3,17,few,NA,TRBJ2-1,CASSSRPGVRSYNEQFF,TGTGCCAGCAGTTCCCGGCCAGGGGTGAGGTCCTACAATGAGCAGTTCTTC
TRBV6-5,14,once,TRBD1,TRBJ2-6,CASIQGAGANVLTF,TGTGCCAGCATTCAGGGGGCTGGGGCCAACGTCCTGACTTTC
TRBV10-3,13,NA,NA,TRBJ2-7,CAISKGQYYEQYF,TGTGCCATCAGCAAGGGGCAGTACTACGAGCAGTACTTC
TRBV2,12,NA,NA,TRBJ1-4,CASTSTNEKLFF,TGTGCCAGCACCTCAACTAATGAAAAACTGTTTTTT
TRBV19,14,NA,NA,TRBJ1-1,CASSYTSRSTEAFF,TGTGCCAGTAGTTATACAAGTAGGAGCACTGAAGCTTTCTTT
TRBV6-5,15,NA,TRBD2,TRBJ2-7,CASSRRVSGINEQYF,TGTGCCAGCAGCCGCCGGGTTAGCGGGATAAACGAGCAGTACTTC
TRBV3-1/TRBV3-2,15,once,TRBD2,TRBJ2-7,CASSLAGGSPDEQYF,TGTGCCAGCAGTCTAGCGGGAGGCAGCCCTGACGAGCAGTACTTC
TRBV7-2,13,NA,NA,TRBJ1-2,CASSIDTYYGYTF,TGTGCCAGCAGCATCGACACCTACTATGGCTACACCTTC
TRBV7-3,16,NA,NA,TRBJ2-1,CASSSSDLGLYNEQFF,TGTGCCAGCAGCTCATCGGACTTGGGTTTATACAATGAGCAGTTCTTC
TRBV2,14,NA,TRBD1,TRBJ2-2,CASKGQGGTGELFF,TGTGCCAGCAAAGGACAGGGGGGCACCGGGGAGCTGTTTTTT
TRBV28,15,NA,TRBD2,TRBJ2-5,CASSSSSGFGETQYF,TGTGCCAGCAGTTCCTCTAGCGGGTTCGGAGAGACCCAGTACTTC